This TCR beta chain was recorded in a study of blood T cell repertoires in COVID-19. About the research overall: Whether acute or convalescent, the COVID-19 samples came from the United States, Italy and Spain.

Generated by immunoSEQ multiplex PCR, the TCRdb table keeps only in-frame clones and is missing some. The repertoire holds about 350,000 clones, approximately 90% seen once, with roughly 8.9% in the top ten. This CDR3 spans 15 amino acids. CDR1 is MDHEN and CDR2 is SYDVKM in the germline V gene. V lost 2 bases and J 5 bases, leaving 15 bases between the germline ends. This sequence joins TRBV28 and TRBJ1-2; a weak D match, TRBD1 (6 bases). The sequence was collected from a man aged 25-45 years with COVID-19, enrolled during active disease. Sequencing was performed on peripheral blood. DNA of the CDR3: TGTGCCAGCAGTTTAGATCGGGGGGCGCGTTATGGCTACACCTTC. Protein sequence: CASSLDRGARYGYTF.